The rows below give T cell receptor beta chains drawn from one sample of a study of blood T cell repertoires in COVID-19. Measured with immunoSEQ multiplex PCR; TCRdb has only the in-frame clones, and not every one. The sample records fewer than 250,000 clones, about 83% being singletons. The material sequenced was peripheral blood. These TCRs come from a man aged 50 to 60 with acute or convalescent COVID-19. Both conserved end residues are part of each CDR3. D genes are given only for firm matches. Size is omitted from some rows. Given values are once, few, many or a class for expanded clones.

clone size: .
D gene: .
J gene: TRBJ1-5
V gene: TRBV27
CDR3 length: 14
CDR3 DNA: TGTGCCAGCAGTTATTCAGGGTACAATCAGCCCCAGCATTTT
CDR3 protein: CASSYSGYNQPQHF

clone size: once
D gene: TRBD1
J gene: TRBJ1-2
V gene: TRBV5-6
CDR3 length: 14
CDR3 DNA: TGTGCCAGCAGCCCCGGGACAGCTAACTATGGCTACACCTTC
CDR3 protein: CASSPGTANYGYTF

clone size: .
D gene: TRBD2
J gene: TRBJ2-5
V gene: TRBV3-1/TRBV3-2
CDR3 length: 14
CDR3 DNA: TGTGCCAGCAGCCAACTAAGCGGGAAAGAGACCCAGTACTTC
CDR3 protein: CASSQLSGKETQYF

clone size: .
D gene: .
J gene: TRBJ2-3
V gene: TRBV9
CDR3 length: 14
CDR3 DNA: TGTGCCAGCAGCGTAGCCACAGGCACAGATACGCAGTATTTT
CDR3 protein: CASSVATGTDTQYF

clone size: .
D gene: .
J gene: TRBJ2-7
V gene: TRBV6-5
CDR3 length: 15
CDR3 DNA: TGTGCCAGCAGGACCGGCGGAGGGAGTGGCTACGAGCAGTACTTC
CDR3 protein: CASRTGGGSGYEQYF

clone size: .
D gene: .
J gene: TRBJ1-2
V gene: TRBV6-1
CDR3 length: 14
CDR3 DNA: TGTGCCAGCAGTGACAGGGGCTCTGTCTATGGCTACACCTTC
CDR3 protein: CASSDRGSVYGYTF

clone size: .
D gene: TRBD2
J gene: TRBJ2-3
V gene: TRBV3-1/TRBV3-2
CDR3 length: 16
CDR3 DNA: TGTGCCAGCAGCCAAGGTCCCCTCGGACTAGCGGGACAACAGTATTTT
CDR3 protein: CASSQGPLGLAGQQYF

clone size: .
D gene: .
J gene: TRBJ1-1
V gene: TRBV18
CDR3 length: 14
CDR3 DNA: TGTGCCAGCTCACCCTACAGGGATAGCACTGAAGCTTTCTTT
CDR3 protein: CASSPYRDSTEAFF

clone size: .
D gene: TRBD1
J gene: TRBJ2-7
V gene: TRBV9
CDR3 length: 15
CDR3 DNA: TGTGCCAGCAGCAAACTGACAGGGGCGGCCTACGAGCAGTACTTC
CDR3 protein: CASSKLTGAAYEQYF

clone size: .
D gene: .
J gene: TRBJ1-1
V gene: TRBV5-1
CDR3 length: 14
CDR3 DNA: TGCGCCAGCAGCATCGGGACACCCAACACTGAAGCTTTCTTT
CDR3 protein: CASSIGTPNTEAFF

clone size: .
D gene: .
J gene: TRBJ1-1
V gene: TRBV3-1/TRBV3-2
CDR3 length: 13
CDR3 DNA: TGTGCCAGCAGCCAAACCGGACAGACTGAAGCTTTCTTT
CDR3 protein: CASSQTGQTEAFF

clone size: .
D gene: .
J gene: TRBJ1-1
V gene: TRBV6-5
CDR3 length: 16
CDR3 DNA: TGTGCCAGCAGTTACTCGACGCGGGGGGCTGGCACTGAAGCTTTCTTT
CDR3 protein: CASSYSTRGAGTEAFF

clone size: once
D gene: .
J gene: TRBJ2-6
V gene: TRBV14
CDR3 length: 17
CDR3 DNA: TGTGCCAGCAGCCAGGGGCTAACCCGCAGTGGGGCCAACGTCCTGACTTTC
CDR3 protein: CASSQGLTRSGANVLTF

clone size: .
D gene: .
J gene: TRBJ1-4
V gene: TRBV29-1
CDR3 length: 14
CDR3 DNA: TGCAGCGTTATTCAAGGGGGGGCCAATGAAAAACTGTTTTTT
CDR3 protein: CSVIQGGANEKLFF

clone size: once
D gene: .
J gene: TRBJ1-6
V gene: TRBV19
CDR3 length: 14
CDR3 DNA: TGTGCCAGTAAGGGGGTGGGGTATAATTCACCCCTCCACTTT
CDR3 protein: CASKGVGYNSPLHF

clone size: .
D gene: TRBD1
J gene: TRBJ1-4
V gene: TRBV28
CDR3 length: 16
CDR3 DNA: TGTGCCAGCAGTTTACCCACGACAGGGTGGGATGAAAAACTGTTTTTT
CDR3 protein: CASSLPTTGWDEKLFF

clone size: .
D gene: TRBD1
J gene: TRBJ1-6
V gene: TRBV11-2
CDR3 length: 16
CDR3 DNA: TGTGCCAGCAGCTACGCCGGGACAGGGCCCAATTCACCCCTCCACTTT
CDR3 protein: CASSYAGTGPNSPLHF

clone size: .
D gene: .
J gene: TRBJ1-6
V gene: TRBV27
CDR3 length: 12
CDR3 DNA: TGTGCCAGCAGTTTAGGGGGCTCACCCCTCCACTTT
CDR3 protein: CASSLGGSPLHF

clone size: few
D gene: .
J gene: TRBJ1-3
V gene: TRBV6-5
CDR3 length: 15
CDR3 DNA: TGTGCCAGCAGTTACTCTTTCAGCTCTGGAAACACCATATATTTT
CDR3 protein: CASSYSFSSGNTIYF

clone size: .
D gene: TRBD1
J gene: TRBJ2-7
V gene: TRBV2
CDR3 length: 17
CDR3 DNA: TGTGCCAGCAGTGAAGCGCTTGCCCGACAGGGAAGAAGCGAGCAGTACTTC
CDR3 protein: CASSEALARQGRSEQYF

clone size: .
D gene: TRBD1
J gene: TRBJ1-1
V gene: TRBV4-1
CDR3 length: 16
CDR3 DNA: TGCGCCAGCAGCCAATACCAGGGGGCCGTGAACACTGAAGCTTTCTTT
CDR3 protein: CASSQYQGAVNTEAFF

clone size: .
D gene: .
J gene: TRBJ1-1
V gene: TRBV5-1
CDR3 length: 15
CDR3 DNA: TGCGCCAGCAGCGCTGACAGCACCATGAACACTGAAGCTTTCTTT
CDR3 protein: CASSADSTMNTEAFF

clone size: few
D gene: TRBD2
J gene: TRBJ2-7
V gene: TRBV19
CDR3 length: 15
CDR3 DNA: TGTGCCAGTAGTATTTCTAGCGGGGCCACCTACGAGCAGTACTTC
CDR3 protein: CASSISSGATYEQYF

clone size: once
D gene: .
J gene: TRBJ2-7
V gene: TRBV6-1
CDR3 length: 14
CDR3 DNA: TGTGCCAGCAGTGAAGTTTACAGGGTCTACGAGCAGTACTTC
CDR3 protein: CASSEVYRVYEQYF

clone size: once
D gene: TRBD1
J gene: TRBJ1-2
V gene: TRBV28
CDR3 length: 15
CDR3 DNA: TGTGCCAGCAGTGAACAGGGGGCCGGAAACTATGGCTACACCTTC
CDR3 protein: CASSEQGAGNYGYTF

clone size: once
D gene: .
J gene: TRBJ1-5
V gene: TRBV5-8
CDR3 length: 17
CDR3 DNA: TGTGCCAGCAGCTTGCCCTCTCCGACAGCGCGCAATCAGCCCCAGCATTTT
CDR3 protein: CASSLPSPTARNQPQHF

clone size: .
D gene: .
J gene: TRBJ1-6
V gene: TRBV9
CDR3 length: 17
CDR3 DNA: TGTGCCAGCAGCGCGGACAGCCCTACCTCTTATAATTCACCCCTCCACTTT
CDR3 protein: CASSADSPTSYNSPLHF

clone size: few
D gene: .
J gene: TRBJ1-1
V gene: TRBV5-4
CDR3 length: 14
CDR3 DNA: TGTGCCAGCAGCTCGCGATGGCCTAGCACTGAAGCTTTCTTT
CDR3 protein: CASSSRWPSTEAFF

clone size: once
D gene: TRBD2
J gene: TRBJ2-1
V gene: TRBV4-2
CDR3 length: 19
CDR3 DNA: TGTGCCAGCAGCCAAGATTGGGGTGCGGGGGGGCCTGTCTCCAATGAGCAGTTCTTC
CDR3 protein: CASSQDWGAGGPVSNEQFF

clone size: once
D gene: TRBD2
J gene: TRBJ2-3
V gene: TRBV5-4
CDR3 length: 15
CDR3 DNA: TGTGCCAGCAGCACAAGACTAGCGGGTATAGATACGCAGTATTTT
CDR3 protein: CASSTRLAGIDTQYF

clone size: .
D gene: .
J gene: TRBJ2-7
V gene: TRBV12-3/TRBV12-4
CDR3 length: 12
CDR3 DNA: TGTGCCAGCAGTCTTCAGGGAGGCCAGCAGTACTTC
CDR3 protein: CASSLQGGQQYF

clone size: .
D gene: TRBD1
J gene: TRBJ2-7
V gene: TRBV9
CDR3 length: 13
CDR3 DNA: TGTGCCAGCAGCCCCCGGGACAGCTACGAGCAGTACTTC
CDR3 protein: CASSPRDSYEQYF

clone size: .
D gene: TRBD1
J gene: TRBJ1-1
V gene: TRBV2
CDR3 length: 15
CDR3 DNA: TGTGCCAGCAGACATCCAGGGGGGTTAAACACTGAAGCTTTCTTT
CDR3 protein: CASRHPGGLNTEAFF

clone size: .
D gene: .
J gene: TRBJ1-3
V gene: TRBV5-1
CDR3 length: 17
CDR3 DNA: TGCGCCAGCAGCTTGGGGGCTCAATCTCACTCTGGAAACACCATATATTTT
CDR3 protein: CASSLGAQSHSGNTIYF

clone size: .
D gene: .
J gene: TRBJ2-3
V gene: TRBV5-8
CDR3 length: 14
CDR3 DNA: TGTGCCAGCAGCTCTCGGGACTTCACAGATACGCAGTATTTT
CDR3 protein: CASSSRDFTDTQYF

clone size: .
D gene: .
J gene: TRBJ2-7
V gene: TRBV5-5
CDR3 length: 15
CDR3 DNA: TGTGCCAGCAGCCGCCAATACGGGGTCTGGTACGAGCAGTACTTC
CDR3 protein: CASSRQYGVWYEQYF